The rows below give T cell receptor beta chains drawn from one sample of a study of cytomegalovirus exposure and HLA in healthy donors. Profiling relied on immunoSEQ multiplex PCR, and the TCRdb table lists in-frame clones only, not all of them. The table includes around 67,000 clones, roughly 69% detected once. The sequencing input was PBMCs. The origin of the receptors is a woman between 50 and 59 years old in good health and CMV-seronegative. Each CDR3 is given with its conserved first and last residue. The D gene is left open where the match is weak. Clone size is given for some rows only: seen once, a few or many times, or a class if the clone is expanded.

j_call: TRBJ1-1; v_call: TRBV7-9; d_call: TRBD1; clone_size: .; cdr3_nt: TGTGCCAGCAGCGAACTACAGGGGCTGAACACTGAAGCTTTCTTT; cdr3_aa: CASSELQGLNTEAFF
j_call: TRBJ2-7; v_call: TRBV7-2; d_call: TRBD2; clone_size: .; cdr3_nt: TGTGCCAGCAGCGAAGCGGGAGGCAAATACTTC; cdr3_aa: CASSEAGGKYF
j_call: TRBJ2-1; v_call: TRBV5-1; d_call: .; clone_size: .; cdr3_nt: TGCGCCAGCAGCTTGCGGGTCTCTGGTGAGCAGTTCTTC; cdr3_aa: CASSLRVSGEQFF
j_call: TRBJ1-1; v_call: TRBV7-9; d_call: .; clone_size: .; cdr3_nt: TGTGCCAGCAGCTTAGGGGCGACTGAAGCTTTCTTT; cdr3_aa: CASSLGATEAFF
j_call: TRBJ1-5; v_call: TRBV30; d_call: TRBD1; clone_size: .; cdr3_nt: TGTGCCTGGAGTGTAACAGGGGGCTATCAGCCCCAGCATTTT; cdr3_aa: CAWSVTGGYQPQHF
j_call: TRBJ1-4; v_call: TRBV15; d_call: .; clone_size: few; cdr3_nt: TGTGCCACCAGCAGGGGGCCAAACGAAAAACTGTTTTTT; cdr3_aa: CATSRGPNEKLFF
j_call: TRBJ2-5; v_call: TRBV5-6; d_call: TRBD2; clone_size: .; cdr3_nt: TGTGCCAGCAGCAGGACTAGCGGGAGTGGGGAGACCCAGTACTTC; cdr3_aa: CASSRTSGSGETQYF
j_call: TRBJ1-2; v_call: TRBV5-6; d_call: .; clone_size: .; cdr3_nt: TGTGCCAGCAGCTTGGCCCACAACGGCTACACCTTC; cdr3_aa: CASSLAHNGYTF
j_call: TRBJ1-2; v_call: TRBV28; d_call: .; clone_size: few; cdr3_nt: TGTGCCAGCAGTTTATTGGGTTTGGCGGCGGTCGGTGGGTATGGCTACACCTTC; cdr3_aa: CASSLLGLAAVGGYGYTF
j_call: TRBJ1-1; v_call: TRBV6-4; d_call: .; clone_size: .; cdr3_nt: TGTGTCAGCAGTGTCCCTTCGGCAGGGACTATGAACACTGAAGCTTTCTTT; cdr3_aa: CVSSVPSAGTMNTEAFF